Described below is a single T cell receptor beta chain sequence and its context. Its matching antigen is unknown. This entry comes from a study of shared clonotypes between healthy human individuals. General study points: Clonotypes that were shared across four donors made up around 4.6% of naive CD4 clonotypes.

The repertoire was sequenced with immunoSEQ multiplex PCR; TCRdb's copy has only in-frame clones and lacks some. Here the sample spans under 850,000 clones, approximately 72% being singletons. This CDR3 contains 15 residues. V was shortened by 0 bases and J by 4 bases, with 12 bases between the two germline ends. Germline loops: CDR1 MNHEY, CDR2 SVGAGI. Sequencing was done on a sample of memory CD4+ T cells sorted from blood. Sample subset: CD45RA-negative fraction. V usage is TRBV6-5 and J usage is TRBJ2-5, with D perhaps matching TRBD1 (6 bases). The TCR comes from a woman aged 25 to 39 in good health. CDR3 bases: TGTGCCAGCAGTTACTCTGGACAGAGGATAGAGACCCAGTACTTC. Amino acids: CASSYSGQRIETQYF.